The 8 T cell receptor beta chains below were found in one sample sequenced in a study of blood T cell repertoires in COVID-19. This table comes from immunoSEQ multiplex PCR, and its TCRdb copy is limited to in-frame clones, with some not included. The table has a few hundred thousand clones, around four fifths seen once. Sample: peripheral blood. These receptors all stem from a man aged 55 to 70 with acute or convalescent COVID-19.

The V gene is TRBV7-9, the J gene TRBJ1-5; D remains unclear. V was trimmed by 1 base and J by 6 bases, leaving 7 bases between them. The CDR3 consists of 13 residues. Germline values: CDR1 SEHNR, CDR2 FQNEAQ (reference sequence). The CDR3 nucleotides are TGTGCCAGCAGCTTAGACTTGGTTCAGCCCCAGCATTTT. This codes for CASSLDLVQPQHF.

This clone has more than one count but fewer than ten. J is TRBJ2-1 and V is TRBV7-3; no firm D call. The CDR3 length is 13 residues. CDR1 and CDR2 from the germline V gene are SGHTA and FQGTGA. Deletions cut 5 bases from V and 5 bases from J, with 10 bases between. In DNA form, the CDR3 reads TGTGCCAGCAGCGTCCCGCCAGACAATGAGCAGTTCTTC. This gives the protein CASSVPPDNEQFF.

The J gene is TRBJ1-1, the V gene TRBV3-1 (or the pseudogene TRBV3-2), with no clear D. With 2 bases removed from V and 5 bases from J, the gap between germline ends came to 12 bases. The length of the CDR3 is 14 residues. Germline V lookup: CDR1 LGHDT, CDR2 YNNKEL (reference sequence). The CDR3 nucleotides read TGTGCCAGCAGCCAAAATGGGCTTGGGACTGAAGCTTTCTTT. Translating it yields CASSQNGLGTEAFF.

This chain joins TRBV3-1 (or the pseudogene TRBV3-2) and TRBJ1-2; 9 nucleotides agree with TRBD1. The CDR3 contains 15 residues. The trim removed 5 bases at V and 8 bases at J, leaving 12 bases unmatched. Germline CDR1 LGHDT, CDR2 YNNKEL (reference sequence). In nucleotides, the CDR3 is TGTGCCAGCAGCTACCGGGACAGGGACGTTCGCGGCTACACCTTC. This encodes CASSYRDRDVRGYTF.

As DNA, the CDR3 is TGTGCCAGCAGCTCCTCCGGGACAGGGCGAATGTACGAGCAGTACTTC. Translation: CASSSSGTGRMYEQYF. This sequence joins TRBV28 and TRBJ2-7; 9 bases align to TRBD1. The CDR3 length is 16 residues. Germline CDR1 MDHEN, CDR2 SYDVKM. With V trimmed by 6 bases and J by 4 bases, 13 bases remained unmatched.

This clone occurred once. The chain links TRBV9 to TRBJ2-2; D is possibly TRBD1 (6 bases). Trimming took off 3 bases at V and 6 bases at J, with 9 bases between the two ends. The germline V gene has CDR1 SGDLS and CDR2 YYNGEE. The CDR3 runs to 13 residues. The CDR3 reads CASSDTGPGELFF. DNA for the CDR3: TGTGCCAGCAGCGATACAGGGCCCGGGGAGCTGTTTTTT. The variable domain in full, with the rest retrieved from reference TRBV9 and TRBJ2-2, is DSGVTQTPKHLITATGQRVTLRCSPRSGDLSVYWYQQSLDQGLQFLIQYYNGEERAKGNILERFSAQQFPDLHSELNLSSLELGDSALYFCASSDTGPGELFFGEGSRLTVL.

The CDR3 nucleotides read TGTGCCAGCAGCTTGGGACTAGCGGGCAGGAGCTCCTACAATGAGCAGTTCTTC. Amino acids: CASSLGLAGRSSYNEQFF. This sequence joins TRBV7-2 and TRBJ2-1, with 12 bases matching TRBD2. Per the germline V gene, CDR1 is SGHTA and CDR2 is FQGNSA. The CDR3 runs to 18 residues. J gave up 0 bases and V 3 bases, and 6 bases lay outside the gene matches.

The CDR3 region is CASSLLSGSYEQYF. DNA for the CDR3: TGTGCCAGCAGCCTCTTAAGCGGGAGTTACGAGCAGTACTTC. This chain joins TRBV3-1 (or the pseudogene TRBV3-2) and TRBJ2-7, with 8 bases lining up with TRBD2. This CDR3 comprises 14 residues. Trimming at V came to 4 bases and at J to 4 bases, leaving 6 bases not matched to a gene. CDR1 and CDR2 from the germline V gene are LGHDT and YNNKEL (reference sequence).